The present TCR beta chain was sequenced within a study of breast tumors, draining lymph nodes, adjacent tissues. The CDR3 spans 12 residues. The germline V and J ends were trimmed by 5 bases and 4 bases, with 6 bases remaining between them. This clonotype was detected ten times or more. TCRdb re-derived calls from the multiplex PCR reads in MiXCR, one entry per CDR3 protein. The profile covers about 140,000 distinct CDR3 sequences, with approximately 32% appearing a single time and roughly 2.2% taken by the ten largest. Axillary draining lymph nodes of breast cancer patients supplied the node samples.

The material sequenced was axillary lymph node tissue. The TCR sequence derives from a female donor with breast cancer. Some clones in this sample may be carry-over from other donors' samples. The gene calls are TRBV12-3 or TRBV12-4 and TRBJ1-3; D not resolved. The DNA for the CDR3 is TGTGCCAGCAGTCCCCGCGGAAACACCATATATTTT. Translating gives CASSPRGNTIYF.